A selection of T cell receptor beta chains follows, all from one sample in a study of Graves' ophthalmopathy and Graves' hyperthyroidism. TCRdb analysed the multiplex PCR reads with MiXCR anew, one entry per CDR3 protein. The sample has roughly 1.1 million distinct CDR3 sequences, roughly two fifths seen once; the top ten hold around 10%. Sequenced: peripheral blood or thyroid tissue (not recorded which). The receptor set was obtained from an adult man with Graves' hyperthyroidism. CDR3s include the opening cysteine and the closing phenylalanine or tryptophan. A D gene is named only where the DNA matches it firmly. Clone size is stated in some rows and not others, as once, few, many or a class when expanded.

abundance: many; v_gene: TRBV19; j_gene: TRBJ2-6; d_gene: TRBD1; CDR3nt: TGTGCCAGTAGTATCGAGGGGACAGGGGTAAGCGTCCTGACTTTC; CDR3aa: CASSIEGTGVSVLTF
abundance: few; v_gene: TRBV6-5; j_gene: TRBJ2-7; d_gene: .; CDR3nt: TGTGCCAGCAGTTACCGATCTACAGGGACCTACGAGCAGTACTTC; CDR3aa: CASSYRSTGTYEQYF
abundance: once; v_gene: TRBV7-2; j_gene: TRBJ1-1; d_gene: .; CDR3nt: TGTGCCAGCACGTTAACCATAATGAACACTGAAGCTTTCTTT; CDR3aa: CASTLTIMNTEAFF
abundance: .; v_gene: TRBV7-2; j_gene: TRBJ1-1; d_gene: .; CDR3nt: TGTGCCAGCAGCTACTGGAGCAGGCGGGCCACTGAAGCTTTCTTT; CDR3aa: CASSYWSRRATEAFF
abundance: .; v_gene: TRBV20-1; j_gene: TRBJ1-1; d_gene: .; CDR3nt: TGCAGTGCTAGAGATCGGACAGAAGACACTGAAGCTTTCTTT; CDR3aa: CSARDRTEDTEAFF
abundance: .; v_gene: TRBV12-3/TRBV12-4; j_gene: TRBJ1-1; d_gene: .; CDR3nt: TGTGCCAGCAGTTACAGGCTATTTAGGGACACTGAAGCTTTCTTT; CDR3aa: CASSYRLFRDTEAFF
abundance: .; v_gene: TRBV10-3; j_gene: TRBJ2-3; d_gene: TRBD2; CDR3nt: TGTGCCATCGGAGCGGGGGCCACAGATACGCAGTATTTT; CDR3aa: CAIGAGATDTQYF
abundance: many; v_gene: TRBV11-2; j_gene: TRBJ1-6; d_gene: .; CDR3nt: TGTGCCAGCAGCGGAGGGTTCATTTCACCCCTCCACTTT; CDR3aa: CASSGGFISPLHF
abundance: .; v_gene: TRBV20-1; j_gene: TRBJ1-1; d_gene: TRBD1; CDR3nt: TGCAGTGCTAGGGATCGACAGGGGGACACTGAAGCTTTCTTT; CDR3aa: CSARDRQGDTEAFF
abundance: many; v_gene: TRBV19; j_gene: TRBJ1-4; d_gene: .; CDR3nt: TGTGCCAGCTCAATGGAGGGGAATCGGGAAAAACTGTTTTTT; CDR3aa: CASSMEGNREKLFF
abundance: few; v_gene: TRBV5-1; j_gene: TRBJ2-5; d_gene: .; CDR3nt: TGCGCCAGCAGCTTGGCGCTATCAGAGACCCAGTACTTC; CDR3aa: CASSLALSETQYF
abundance: .; v_gene: TRBV20-1; j_gene: TRBJ2-7; d_gene: TRBD1; CDR3nt: TGCAGTGCTAGAGGACAGGGGTCCACCTACGAGCAGTACTTC; CDR3aa: CSARGQGSTYEQYF
abundance: .; v_gene: TRBV2; j_gene: TRBJ2-2; d_gene: .; CDR3nt: TGTGCCACACAAAGGGGACTGGTCGGGGAGCTGTTTTTT; CDR3aa: CATQRGLVGELFF
abundance: .; v_gene: TRBV7-2; j_gene: TRBJ1-2; d_gene: .; CDR3nt: TGTGCCAGCAGCTTAGCGTACGGGACGAGGCGGGGCTACACCTTC; CDR3aa: CASSLAYGTRRGYTF
abundance: .; v_gene: TRBV20-1; j_gene: TRBJ1-2; d_gene: TRBD1; CDR3nt: TGCAGTGCTCGGGGACAGCCAAACTATGGCTACACCTTC; CDR3aa: CSARGQPNYGYTF
abundance: .; v_gene: TRBV25-1; j_gene: TRBJ1-2; d_gene: .; CDR3nt: TGTGCCAGCAGTGAATTTCCAAGCAGGGCCAACTATGGCTACACCTTC; CDR3aa: CASSEFPSRANYGYTF
abundance: .; v_gene: TRBV5-5; j_gene: TRBJ2-7; d_gene: .; CDR3nt: TGTGCCAGCTCACCATGGGACACCCCCTACGAGCAGTACTTC; CDR3aa: CASSPWDTPYEQYF
abundance: .; v_gene: TRBV6-1; j_gene: TRBJ1-6; d_gene: .; CDR3nt: TGTGCCGAAGGGGAGATGGCAGGCTCGTGGCCCCTCCACTTT; CDR3aa: CAEGEMAGSWPLHF
abundance: .; v_gene: TRBV15; j_gene: TRBJ1-1; d_gene: .; CDR3nt: TGTGCCACCAGCAGCCCCACAGCGTTCGGCACTGAAGCTTTCTTT; CDR3aa: CATSSPTAFGTEAFF
abundance: .; v_gene: TRBV29-1; j_gene: TRBJ1-3; d_gene: TRBD1; CDR3nt: TGCAGCGTTGAACCCAACCCGGGACAGGGGCTCGGAAACACCATATATTTT; CDR3aa: CSVEPNPGQGLGNTIYF
abundance: many; v_gene: TRBV4-3; j_gene: TRBJ2-7; d_gene: .; CDR3nt: TGCGCCAGCAGCGGCCCAGGGAGGCACGAGCAGTACTTC; CDR3aa: CASSGPGRHEQYF
abundance: .; v_gene: TRBV7-8; j_gene: TRBJ2-5; d_gene: TRBD1; CDR3nt: TGTGCCAGCAGCTTAGAGAGGGGACAGGGGGCTTTGACCCAGTACTTC; CDR3aa: CASSLERGQGALTQYF
abundance: few; v_gene: TRBV9; j_gene: TRBJ2-2; d_gene: TRBD2; CDR3nt: TGTGCCAGCGGGGGGGTCCGATTAAGAAACACCGGGGAGCTGTTTTTT; CDR3aa: CASGGVRLRNTGELFF
abundance: .; v_gene: TRBV7-3; j_gene: TRBJ2-3; d_gene: .; CDR3nt: TGTGCCAGCAGACCAACAGACAGGGCAGGGACTATCGCGCAGTATTTT; CDR3aa: CASRPTDRAGTIAQYF